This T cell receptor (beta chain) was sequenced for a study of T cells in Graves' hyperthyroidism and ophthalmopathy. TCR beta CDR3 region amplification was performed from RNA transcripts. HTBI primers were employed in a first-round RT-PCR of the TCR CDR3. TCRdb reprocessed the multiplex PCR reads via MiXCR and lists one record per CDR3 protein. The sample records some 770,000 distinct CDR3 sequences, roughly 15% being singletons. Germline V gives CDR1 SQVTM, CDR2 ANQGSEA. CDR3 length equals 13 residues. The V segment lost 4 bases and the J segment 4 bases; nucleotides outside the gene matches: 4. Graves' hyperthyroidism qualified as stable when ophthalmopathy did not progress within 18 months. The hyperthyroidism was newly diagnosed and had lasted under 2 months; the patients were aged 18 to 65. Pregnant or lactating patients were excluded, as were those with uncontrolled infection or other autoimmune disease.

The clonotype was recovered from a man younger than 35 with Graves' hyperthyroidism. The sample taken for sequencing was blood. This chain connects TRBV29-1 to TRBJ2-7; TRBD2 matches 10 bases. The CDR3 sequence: CSVVLAGRYEQYF. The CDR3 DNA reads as TGCAGCGTTGTACTAGCGGGAAGGTACGAGCAGTACTTC.